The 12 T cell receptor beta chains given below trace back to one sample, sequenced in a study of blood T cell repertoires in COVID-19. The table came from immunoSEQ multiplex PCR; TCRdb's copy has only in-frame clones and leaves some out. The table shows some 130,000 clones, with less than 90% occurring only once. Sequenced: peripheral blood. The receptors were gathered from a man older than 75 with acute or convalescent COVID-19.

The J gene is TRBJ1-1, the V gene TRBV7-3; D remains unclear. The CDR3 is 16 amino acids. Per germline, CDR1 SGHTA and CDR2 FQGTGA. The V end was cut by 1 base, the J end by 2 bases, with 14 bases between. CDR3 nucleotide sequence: TGTGCCAGCAGCTTAATGGGCCGGTCGGCTAACACTGAAGCTTTCTTT. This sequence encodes CASSLMGRSANTEAFF.

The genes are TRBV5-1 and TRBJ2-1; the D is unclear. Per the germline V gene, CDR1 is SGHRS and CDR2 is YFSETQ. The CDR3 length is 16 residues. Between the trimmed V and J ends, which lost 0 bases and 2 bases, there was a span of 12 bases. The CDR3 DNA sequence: TGCGCCAGCAGCTTGGCTCCGGCGACTGCCTACAATGAGCAGTTCTTC. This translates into CASSLAPATAYNEQFF.

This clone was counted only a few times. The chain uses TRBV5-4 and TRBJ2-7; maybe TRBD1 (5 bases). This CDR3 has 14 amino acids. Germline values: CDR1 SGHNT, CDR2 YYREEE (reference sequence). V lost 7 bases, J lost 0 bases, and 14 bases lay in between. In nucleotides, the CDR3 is TGTGCCAGCGCTTTGGACACCAGCTCCTACGAGCAGTACTTC. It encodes CASALDTSSYEQYF.

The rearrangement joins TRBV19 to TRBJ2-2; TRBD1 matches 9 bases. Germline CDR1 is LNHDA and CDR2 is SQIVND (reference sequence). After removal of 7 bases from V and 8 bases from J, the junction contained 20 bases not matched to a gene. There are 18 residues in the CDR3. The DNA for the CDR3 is TGTGCCAGTATCCGTTCTTCTATCGGACAGGGGCAAGAAGGGGAGCTGTTTTTT. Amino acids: CASIRSSIGQGQEGELFF.

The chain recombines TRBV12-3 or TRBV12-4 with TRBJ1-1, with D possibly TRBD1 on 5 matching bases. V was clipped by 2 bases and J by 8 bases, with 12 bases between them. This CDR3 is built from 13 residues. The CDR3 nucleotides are TGTGCCAGCAGTTTACCTTCGGGACTCGAAGCTTTCTTT. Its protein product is CASSLPSGLEAFF.

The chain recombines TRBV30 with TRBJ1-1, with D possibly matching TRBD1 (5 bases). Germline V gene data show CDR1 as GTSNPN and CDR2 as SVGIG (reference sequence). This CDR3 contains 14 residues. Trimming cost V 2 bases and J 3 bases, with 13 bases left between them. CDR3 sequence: CAWSQSLRDTEAFF. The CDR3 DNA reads TGTGCCTGGAGTCAAAGCCTCAGGGACACTGAAGCTTTCTTT.

The CDR3 loop reads CASSPPTGDYGYTF. The CDR3 DNA is TGTGCCAGCTCACCACCGACAGGTGACTATGGCTACACCTTC. This chain connects TRBV18 to TRBJ1-2; possible D gene TRBD1, 6 bases. CDR3 length: 14 residues. Germline loops: CDR1 KGHSH, CDR2 LQKENI. V shed 0 bases and J shed 3 bases, with 8 bases lying between them.

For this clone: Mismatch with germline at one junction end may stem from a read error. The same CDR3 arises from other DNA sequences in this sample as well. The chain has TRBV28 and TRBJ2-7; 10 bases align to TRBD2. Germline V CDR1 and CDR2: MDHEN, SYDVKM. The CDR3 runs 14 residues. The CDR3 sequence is CASSFYSGRYEQYF. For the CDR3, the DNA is TGTGCCAGCAGTTTCTATAGCGGGAGGTACGAACAGTACTTC.

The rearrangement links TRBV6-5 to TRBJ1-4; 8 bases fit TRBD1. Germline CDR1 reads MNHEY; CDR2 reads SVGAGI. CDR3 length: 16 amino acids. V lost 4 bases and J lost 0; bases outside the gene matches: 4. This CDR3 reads CASSSGQGATNEKLFF. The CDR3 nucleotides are TGTGCCAGCAGTTCCGGACAGGGAGCAACTAATGAAAAACTGTTTTTT.

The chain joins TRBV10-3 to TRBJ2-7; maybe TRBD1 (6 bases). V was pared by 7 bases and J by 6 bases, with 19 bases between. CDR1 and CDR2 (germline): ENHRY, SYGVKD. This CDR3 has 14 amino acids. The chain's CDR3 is CAINPRQDLGEQYF. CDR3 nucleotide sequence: TGTGCCATCAACCCAAGACAGGACCTGGGCGAGCAGTACTTC.

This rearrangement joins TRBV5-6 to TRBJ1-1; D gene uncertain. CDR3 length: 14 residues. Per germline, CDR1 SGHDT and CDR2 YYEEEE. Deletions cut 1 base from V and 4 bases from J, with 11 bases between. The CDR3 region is CASSLFGVSTEAFF. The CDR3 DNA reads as TGTGCCAGCAGCTTGTTCGGGGTTTCCACTGAAGCTTTCTTT.

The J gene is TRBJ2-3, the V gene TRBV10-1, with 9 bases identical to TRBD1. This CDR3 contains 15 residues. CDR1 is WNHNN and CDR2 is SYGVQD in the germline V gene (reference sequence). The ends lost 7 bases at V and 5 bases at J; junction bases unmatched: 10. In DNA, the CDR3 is TGCGCCAGCAATTCGGAGGACAGGGGAATAGATACGCAGTATTTT. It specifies CASNSEDRGIDTQYF.